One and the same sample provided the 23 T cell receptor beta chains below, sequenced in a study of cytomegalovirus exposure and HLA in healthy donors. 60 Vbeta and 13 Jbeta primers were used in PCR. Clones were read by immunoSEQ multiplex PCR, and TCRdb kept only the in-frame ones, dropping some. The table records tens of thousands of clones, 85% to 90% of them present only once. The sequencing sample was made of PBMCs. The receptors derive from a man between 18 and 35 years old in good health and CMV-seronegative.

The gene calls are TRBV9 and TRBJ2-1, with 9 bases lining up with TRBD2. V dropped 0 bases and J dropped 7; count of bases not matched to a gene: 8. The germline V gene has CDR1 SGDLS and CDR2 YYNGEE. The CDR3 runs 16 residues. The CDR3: CASSVDAGGVGNEQFF. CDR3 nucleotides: TGTGCCAGCAGCGTAGATGCGGGAGGGGTAGGTAATGAGCAGTTCTTC.

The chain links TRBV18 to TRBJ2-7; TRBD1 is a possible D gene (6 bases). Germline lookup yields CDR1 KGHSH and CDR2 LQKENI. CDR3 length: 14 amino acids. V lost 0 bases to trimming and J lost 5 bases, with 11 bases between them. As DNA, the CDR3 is TGTGCCAGCTCACCACCGTACAGGGTCCACGAGCAGTACTTC. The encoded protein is CASSPPYRVHEQYF.

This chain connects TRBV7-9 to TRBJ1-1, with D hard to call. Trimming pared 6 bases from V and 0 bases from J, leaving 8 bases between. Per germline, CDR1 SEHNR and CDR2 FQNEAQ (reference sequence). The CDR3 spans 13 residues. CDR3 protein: CASRSGVNTEAFF. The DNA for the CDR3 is TGTGCCAGCAGGTCCGGGGTGAACACTGAAGCTTTCTTT.

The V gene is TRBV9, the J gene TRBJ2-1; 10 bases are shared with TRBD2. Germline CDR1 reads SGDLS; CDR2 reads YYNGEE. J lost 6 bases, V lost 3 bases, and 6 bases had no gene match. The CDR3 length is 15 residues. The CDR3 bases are TGTGCCAGCAGCGAGCGACTAGCGGGTTTCAATGAGCAGTTCTTC. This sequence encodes CASSERLAGFNEQFF.

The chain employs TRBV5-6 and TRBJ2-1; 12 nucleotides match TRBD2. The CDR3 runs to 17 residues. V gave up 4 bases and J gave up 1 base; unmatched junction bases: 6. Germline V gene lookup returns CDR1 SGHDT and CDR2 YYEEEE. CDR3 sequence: CASSPLAGGVSYNEQFF. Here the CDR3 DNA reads TGTGCCAGCAGCCCCCTAGCGGGAGGGGTATCCTACAATGAGCAGTTCTTC.

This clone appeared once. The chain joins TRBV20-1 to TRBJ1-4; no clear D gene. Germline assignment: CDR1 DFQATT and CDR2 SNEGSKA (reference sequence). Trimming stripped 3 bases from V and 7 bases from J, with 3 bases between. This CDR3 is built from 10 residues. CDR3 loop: CSARSEKLFF. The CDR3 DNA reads TGCAGTGCTAGGAGTGAAAAACTGTTTTTT.

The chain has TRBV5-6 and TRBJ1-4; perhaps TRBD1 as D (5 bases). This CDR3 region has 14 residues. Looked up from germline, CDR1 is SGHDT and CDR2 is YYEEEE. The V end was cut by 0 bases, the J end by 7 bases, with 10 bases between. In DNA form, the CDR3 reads TGTGCCAGCAGCTTGGGACAGAGTGGTGAAAAACTGTTTTTT. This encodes CASSLGQSGEKLFF.

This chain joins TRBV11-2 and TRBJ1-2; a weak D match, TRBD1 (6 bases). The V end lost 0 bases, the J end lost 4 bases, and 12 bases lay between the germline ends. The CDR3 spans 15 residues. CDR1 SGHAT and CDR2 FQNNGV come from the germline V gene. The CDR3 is CASSLDPQGTYGYTF. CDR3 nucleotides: TGTGCCAGCAGCTTAGATCCACAGGGTACCTATGGCTACACCTTC.

The CDR3 spells CASGLDQYEQYF. The CDR3 bases are TGTGCCTCGGGACTAGACCAATACGAGCAGTACTTC. This chain uses TRBV9 with TRBJ2-7; 8 bases match TRBD2. The germline gives CDR1 SGDLS, CDR2 YYNGEE. Trimming cost V 10 bases and J 4 bases; bases outside gene matches: 7. CDR3 length equals 12 residues.

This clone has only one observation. DNA for the CDR3: TGTGCCAGCAGAGGGGCGGGGGCAGAGACCCAGTACTTC. Translation gives CASRGAGAETQYF. V and J are TRBV2 and TRBJ2-5; D is possibly TRBD2 (7 bases). The CDR3 is made up of 13 amino acids. Germline V gene sequence: CDR1 SNHLY, CDR2 FYNNEI. Trimming shortened V by 6 bases and J by 4 bases, and 12 bases separated the two germline ends.

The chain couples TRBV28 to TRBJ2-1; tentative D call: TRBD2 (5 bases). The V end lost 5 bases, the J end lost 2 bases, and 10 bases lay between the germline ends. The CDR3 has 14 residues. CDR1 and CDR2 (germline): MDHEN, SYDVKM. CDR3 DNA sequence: TGTGCCAGCAGTACGAGACTACCCTACAATGAGCAGTTCTTC. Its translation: CASSTRLPYNEQFF.

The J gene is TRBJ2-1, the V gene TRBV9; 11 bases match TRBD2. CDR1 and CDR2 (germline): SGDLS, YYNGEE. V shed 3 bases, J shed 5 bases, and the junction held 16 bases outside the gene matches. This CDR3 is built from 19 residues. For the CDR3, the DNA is TGTGCCAGCAGCGGCCGATCCGGGACTAGCGGATTAAACAACAATGAGCAGTTCTTC. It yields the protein CASSGRSGTSGLNNNEQFF.

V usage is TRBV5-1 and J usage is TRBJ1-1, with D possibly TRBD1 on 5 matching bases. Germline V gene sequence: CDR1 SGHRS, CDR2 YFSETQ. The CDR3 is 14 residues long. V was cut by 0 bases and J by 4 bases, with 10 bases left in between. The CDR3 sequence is CASSLGADTTEAFF. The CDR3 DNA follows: TGCGCCAGCAGCTTGGGGGCGGACACCACTGAAGCTTTCTTT.

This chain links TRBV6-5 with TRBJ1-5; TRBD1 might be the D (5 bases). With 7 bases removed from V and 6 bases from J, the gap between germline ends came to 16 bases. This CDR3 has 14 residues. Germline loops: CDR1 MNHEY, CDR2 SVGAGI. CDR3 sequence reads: CASIPGGFLQPQHF. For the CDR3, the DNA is TGTGCCAGCATCCCGGGGGGGTTCCTTCAGCCCCAGCATTTT.

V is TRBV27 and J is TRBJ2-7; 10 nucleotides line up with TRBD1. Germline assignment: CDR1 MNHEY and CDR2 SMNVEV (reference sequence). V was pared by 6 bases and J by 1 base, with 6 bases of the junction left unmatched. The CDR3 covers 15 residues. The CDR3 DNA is TGTGCCAGCAGAAGTGGGACAGGGGTTTCCTACGAGCAGTACTTC. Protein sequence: CASRSGTGVSYEQYF.

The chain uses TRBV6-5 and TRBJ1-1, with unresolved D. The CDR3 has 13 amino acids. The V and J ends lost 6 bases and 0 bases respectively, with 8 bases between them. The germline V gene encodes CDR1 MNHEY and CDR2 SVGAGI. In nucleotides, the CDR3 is TGTGCCAGCAGGACTGATATGAACACTGAAGCTTTCTTT. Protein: CASRTDMNTEAFF.

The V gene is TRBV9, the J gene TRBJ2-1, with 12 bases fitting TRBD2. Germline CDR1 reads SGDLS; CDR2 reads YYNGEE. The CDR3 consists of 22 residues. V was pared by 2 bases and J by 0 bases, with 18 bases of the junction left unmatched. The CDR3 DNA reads TGTGCCAGCAGCGTTCGTCCATCGATGGCTAGCGGGAGGGTCCTCTCCTACAATGAGCAGTTCTTC. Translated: CASSVRPSMASGRVLSYNEQFF.

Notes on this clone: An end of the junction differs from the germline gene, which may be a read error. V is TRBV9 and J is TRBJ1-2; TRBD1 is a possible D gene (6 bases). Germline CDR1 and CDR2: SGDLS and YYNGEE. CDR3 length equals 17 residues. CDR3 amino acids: CASSTTPGWDTKYGYTF. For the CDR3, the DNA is TGTGCCAGCAGCACCACGCCCGGGTGGGACACTAAGTATGGCTACACCTTC. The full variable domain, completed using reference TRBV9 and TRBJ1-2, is DSGVTQTPKHLITATGQRVTLRCSPRSGDLSVYWYQQSLDQGLQFLIQYYNGEERAKGNILERFSAQQFPDLHSELNLSSLELGDSALYFCASSTTPGWDTKYGYTFGSGTRLTVV.

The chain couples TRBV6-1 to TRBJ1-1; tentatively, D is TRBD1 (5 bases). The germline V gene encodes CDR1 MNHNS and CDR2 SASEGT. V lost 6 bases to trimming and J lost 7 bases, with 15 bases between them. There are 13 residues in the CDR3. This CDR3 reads CASSTGDLVEAFF. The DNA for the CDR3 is TGTGCCAGCAGCACGGGGGACCTGGTTGAAGCTTTCTTT.

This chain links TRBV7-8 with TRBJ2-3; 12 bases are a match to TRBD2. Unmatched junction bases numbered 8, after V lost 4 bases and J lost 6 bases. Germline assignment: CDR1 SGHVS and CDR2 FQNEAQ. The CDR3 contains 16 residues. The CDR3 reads CASSSRTSGARDTQYF. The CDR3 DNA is TGTGCCAGCAGCTCAAGGACTAGCGGGGCTAGGGATACGCAGTATTTT.

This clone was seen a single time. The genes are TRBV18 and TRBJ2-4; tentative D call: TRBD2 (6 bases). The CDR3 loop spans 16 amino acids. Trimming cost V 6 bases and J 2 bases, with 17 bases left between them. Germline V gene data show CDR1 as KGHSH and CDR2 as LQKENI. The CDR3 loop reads CASSAGGGFSKNIQYF. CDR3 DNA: TGTGCCAGCTCCGCCGGGGGTGGTTTTTCCAAAAACATTCAGTACTTC.

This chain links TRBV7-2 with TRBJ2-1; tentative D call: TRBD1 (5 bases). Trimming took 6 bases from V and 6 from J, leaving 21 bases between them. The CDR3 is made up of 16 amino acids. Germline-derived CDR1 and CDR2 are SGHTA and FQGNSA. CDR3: CASSKGRGPSFNEQFF. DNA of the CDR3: TGTGCCAGCAGTAAAGGTAGGGGTCCAAGTTTCAATGAGCAGTTCTTC. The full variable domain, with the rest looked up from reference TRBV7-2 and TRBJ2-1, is GAGVSQSPSNKVTEKGKDVELRCDPISGHTALYWYRQSLGQGLEFLIYFQGNSAPDKSGLPSDRFSAERTGGSVSTLTIQRTQQEDSAVYLCASSKGRGPSFNEQFFGPGTRLTVL.

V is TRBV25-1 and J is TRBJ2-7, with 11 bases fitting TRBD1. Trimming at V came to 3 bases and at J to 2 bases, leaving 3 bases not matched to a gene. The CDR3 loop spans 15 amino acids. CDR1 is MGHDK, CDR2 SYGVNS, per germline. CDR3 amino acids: CASSDPGQGAYEQYF. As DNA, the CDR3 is TGTGCCAGCAGTGATCCGGGACAGGGGGCCTACGAGCAGTACTTC.